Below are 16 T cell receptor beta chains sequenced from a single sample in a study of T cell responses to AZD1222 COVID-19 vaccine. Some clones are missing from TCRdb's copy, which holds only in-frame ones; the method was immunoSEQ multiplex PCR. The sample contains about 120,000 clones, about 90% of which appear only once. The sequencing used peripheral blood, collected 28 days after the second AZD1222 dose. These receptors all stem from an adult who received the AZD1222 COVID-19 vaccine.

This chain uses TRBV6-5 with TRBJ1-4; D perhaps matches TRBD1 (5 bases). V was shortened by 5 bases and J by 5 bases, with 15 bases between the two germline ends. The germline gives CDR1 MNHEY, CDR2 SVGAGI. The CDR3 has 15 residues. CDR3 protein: CASSNPGDGNEKLFF. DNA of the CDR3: TGTGCCAGCAGTAACCCGGGGGACGGAAATGAAAAACTGTTTTTT.

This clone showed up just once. CDR3 in amino acids: CASSLDMNTEAFF. The CDR3 nucleotides are TGCGCCAGCAGCTTGGACATGAACACTGAAGCTTTCTTT. This chain links TRBV5-1 with TRBJ1-1; D is unresolved. This CDR3 has 13 residues. CDR1 SGHRS and CDR2 YFSETQ come from the germline V gene. Trimming took 0 bases from V and 0 from J, leaving 3 bases between them.

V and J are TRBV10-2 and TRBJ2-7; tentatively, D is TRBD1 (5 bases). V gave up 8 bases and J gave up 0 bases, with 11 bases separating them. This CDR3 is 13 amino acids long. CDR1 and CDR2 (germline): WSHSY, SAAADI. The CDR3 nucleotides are TGCGCCAGCTACAGGACAAGCTCCTACGAGCAGTACTTC. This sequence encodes CASYRTSSYEQYF.

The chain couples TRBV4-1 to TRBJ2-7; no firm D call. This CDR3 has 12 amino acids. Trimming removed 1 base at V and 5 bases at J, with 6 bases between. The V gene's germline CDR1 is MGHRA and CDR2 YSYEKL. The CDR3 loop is CASSQGMDEQYF. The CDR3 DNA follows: TGCGCCAGCAGCCAAGGAATGGACGAGCAGTACTTC.

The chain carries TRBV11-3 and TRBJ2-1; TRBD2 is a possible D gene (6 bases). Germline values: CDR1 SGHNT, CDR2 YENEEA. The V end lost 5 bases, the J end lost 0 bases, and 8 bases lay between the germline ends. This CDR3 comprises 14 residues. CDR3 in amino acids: CASSRESSYNEQFF. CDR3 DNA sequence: TGTGCCAGCAGCCGGGAGAGCTCCTACAATGAGCAGTTCTTC.

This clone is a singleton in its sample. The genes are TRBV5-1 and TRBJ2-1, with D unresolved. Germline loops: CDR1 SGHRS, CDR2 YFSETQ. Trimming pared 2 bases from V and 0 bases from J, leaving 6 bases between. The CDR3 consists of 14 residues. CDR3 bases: TGCGCCAGCAGCTTAGAAAGCTCCTACAATGAGCAGTTCTTC. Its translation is CASSLESSYNEQFF.

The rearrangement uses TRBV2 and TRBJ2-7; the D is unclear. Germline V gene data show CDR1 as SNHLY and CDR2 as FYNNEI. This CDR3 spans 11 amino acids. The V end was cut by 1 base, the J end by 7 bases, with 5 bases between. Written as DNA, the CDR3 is TGTGCCAGCAGTGAAGGGGAAGAGCAGTACTTC. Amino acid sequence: CASSEGEEQYF.

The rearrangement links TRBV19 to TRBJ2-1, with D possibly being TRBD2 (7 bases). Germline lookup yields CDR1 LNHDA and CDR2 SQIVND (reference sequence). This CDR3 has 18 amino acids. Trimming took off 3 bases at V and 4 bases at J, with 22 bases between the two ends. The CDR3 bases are TGTGCCAGTAGTATTATCTCTCTGTCGGGGGGCTCGTACAATGAGCAGTTCTTC. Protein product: CASSIISLSGGSYNEQFF.

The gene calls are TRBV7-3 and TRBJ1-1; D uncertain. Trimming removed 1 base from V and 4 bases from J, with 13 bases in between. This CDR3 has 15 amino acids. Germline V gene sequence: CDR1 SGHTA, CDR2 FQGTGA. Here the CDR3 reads CASSLRGGLGTEAFF. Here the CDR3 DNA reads TGTGCCAGCAGCTTAAGAGGCGGGCTAGGCACTGAAGCTTTCTTT.

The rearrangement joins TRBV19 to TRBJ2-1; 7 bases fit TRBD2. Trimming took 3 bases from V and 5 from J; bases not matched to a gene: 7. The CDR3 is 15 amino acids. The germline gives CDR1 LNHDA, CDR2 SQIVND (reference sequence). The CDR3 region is CASSILREANNEQFF. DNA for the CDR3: TGTGCCAGTAGTATCCTCCGGGAGGCAAACAATGAGCAGTTCTTC.

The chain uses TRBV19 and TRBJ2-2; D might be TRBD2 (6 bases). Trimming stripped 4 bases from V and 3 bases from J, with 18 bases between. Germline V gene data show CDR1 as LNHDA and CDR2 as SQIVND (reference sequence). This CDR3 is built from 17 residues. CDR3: CASSTPGSKTYTGELFF. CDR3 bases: TGTGCCAGTAGTACCCCCGGGAGCAAAACCTACACCGGGGAGCTGTTTTTT.

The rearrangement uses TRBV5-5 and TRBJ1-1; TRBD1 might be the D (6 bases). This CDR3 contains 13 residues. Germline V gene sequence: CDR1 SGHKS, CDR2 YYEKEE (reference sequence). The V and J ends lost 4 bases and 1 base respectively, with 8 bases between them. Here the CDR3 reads CASSGQPNTEAFF. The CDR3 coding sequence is TGTGCCAGCAGCGGACAGCCGAACACTGAAGCTTTCTTT.

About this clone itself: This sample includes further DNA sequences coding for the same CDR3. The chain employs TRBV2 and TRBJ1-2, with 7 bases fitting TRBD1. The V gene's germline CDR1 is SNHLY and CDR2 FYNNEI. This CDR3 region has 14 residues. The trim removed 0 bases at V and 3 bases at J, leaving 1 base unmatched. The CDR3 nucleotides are TGTGCCAGCAGTGAAGCTGGGACAGACTATGGCTACACCTTC. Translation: CASSEAGTDYGYTF.

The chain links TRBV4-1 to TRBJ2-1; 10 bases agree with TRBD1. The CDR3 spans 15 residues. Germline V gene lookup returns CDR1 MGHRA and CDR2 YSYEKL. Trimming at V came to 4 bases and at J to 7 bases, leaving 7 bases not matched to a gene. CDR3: CASSRGQGVGNEQFF. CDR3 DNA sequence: TGCGCCAGCAGCCGCGGACAGGGGGTAGGGAATGAGCAGTTCTTC.

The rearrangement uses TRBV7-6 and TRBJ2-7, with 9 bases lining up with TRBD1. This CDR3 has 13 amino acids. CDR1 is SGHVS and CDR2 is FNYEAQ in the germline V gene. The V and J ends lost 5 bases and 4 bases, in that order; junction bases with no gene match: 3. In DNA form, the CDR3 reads TGTGCCAGCAGCAAGGGACAGGGATACGAGCAGTACTTC. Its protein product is CASSKGQGYEQYF. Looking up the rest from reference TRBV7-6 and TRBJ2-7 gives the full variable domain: GAGVSQSPRYKVTKRGQDVALRCDPISGHVSLYWYRQALGQGPEFLTYFNYEAQQDKSGLPNDRFSAERPEGSISTLTIQRTEQRDSAMYRCASSKGQGYEQYFGPGTRLTVT.

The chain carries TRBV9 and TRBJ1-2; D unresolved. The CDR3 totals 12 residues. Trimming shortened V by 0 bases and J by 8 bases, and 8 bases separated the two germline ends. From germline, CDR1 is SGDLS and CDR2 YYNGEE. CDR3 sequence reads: CASSVVEKGYTF. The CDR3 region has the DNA TGTGCCAGCAGCGTAGTGGAGAAGGGCTACACCTTC.